A single sample gave rise to the 25 T cell receptor beta chains below, sequenced in a study of blood T cell repertoires in COVID-19. Here immunoSEQ multiplex PCR was the method, and the copy in TCRdb shows in-frame clones only, minus some. Of about 69,000 clones listed, around 77% are singletons. The sample taken for sequencing was peripheral blood. These receptors were collected from a man aged 55 to 69 with acute or convalescent COVID-19.

The J gene is TRBJ2-2, the V gene TRBV5-1; 8 bases match TRBD1. Per germline, CDR1 SGHRS and CDR2 YFSETQ. The CDR3 is 21 amino acids. Germline trimming cut 3 bases from V and 4 bases from J; bases unmatched to any gene: 23. The CDR3 here is CASSWGTTAGGPTRATGELFF. The CDR3 DNA is TGCGCCAGCAGCTGGGGGACGACAGCAGGGGGCCCTACCAGGGCCACCGGGGAGCTGTTTTTT.

In DNA form, the CDR3 reads TGTGCCAGCAGTGATGAAGGACAGCCGAACACTGAAGCTTTCTTT. As protein: CASSDEGQPNTEAFF. The V gene is TRBV6-1, the J gene TRBJ1-1; weak D call: TRBD1 (6 bases). The germline V and J ends were trimmed by 3 bases and 1 base, with 12 bases remaining between them. The germline V gene encodes CDR1 MNHNS and CDR2 SASEGT. This CDR3 has 15 residues.

The chain recombines TRBV7-2 with TRBJ2-7; 8 bases map to TRBD1. Trimming cost V 1 base and J 4 bases; bases outside gene matches: 3. CDR1 is SGHTA, CDR2 FQGNSA, per germline. This CDR3 is 14 amino acids long. The CDR3 DNA reads as TGTGCCAGCAGCTTAGGGACAGGGATATACGAGCAGTACTTC. It codes for CASSLGTGIYEQYF.

This chain uses TRBV29-1 with TRBJ2-7; a possible D gene is TRBD1 (6 bases). This CDR3 has 13 amino acids. The germline V gene has CDR1 SQVTM and CDR2 ANQGSEA. V lost 7 bases and J lost 7, with 20 bases in between. The CDR3 DNA reads as TGCAGCGCTCAGACAGGCGGAAGTGGGGAGCAGTACTTC. It encodes CSAQTGGSGEQYF.

J is TRBJ1-5 and V is TRBV9; D not certain. CDR1 is SGDLS, CDR2 YYNGEE, per germline. V was trimmed by 0 bases and J by 8 bases, leaving 15 bases between them. CDR3 length: 15 residues. CDR3 in amino acids: CASSVGYSGEEPQHF. The DNA of the CDR3 is TGTGCCAGCAGCGTAGGCTACAGTGGGGAGGAGCCCCAGCATTTT.

The rearrangement links TRBV6-2 or TRBV6-3 to TRBJ2-1; 10 nucleotides align to TRBD2. The CDR3 contains 15 residues. Germline V gene data show CDR1 as MNHEY and CDR2 as SVGEGT. V was pared by 6 bases and J by 7 bases, with 9 bases of the junction left unmatched. CDR3 bases: TGTGCCAGCAGCCTAACTAGCGGGGTTACTAATGAGCAGTTCTTC. Translated, it gives CASSLTSGVTNEQFF.

The DNA for the CDR3 is TGTGCCAGCAGCTGGGGGCGAGGGGCAAGCACAGATACGCAGTATTTT. Protein: CASSWGRGASTDTQYF. The gene calls are TRBV5-8 and TRBJ2-3; D is possibly TRBD1 (6 bases). Germline lookup yields CDR1 SGHTS and CDR2 YDEGEE. V was clipped by 3 bases and J by 0 bases, with 14 bases between them. CDR3 length equals 16 residues. Based on the CDR3 plus reference TRBV5-8 and TRBJ2-3, the full variable domain is EAGVTQSPTHLIKTRGQQATLRCSPISGHTSVYWYQQALGLGLQFLLWYDEGEERNRGNFPPRFSGRQFPNYSSELNVNALELEDSALYLCASSWGRGASTDTQYFGPGTRLTVL.

This clone was counted between two and nine times. The sample holds other DNA sequences that translate to the same CDR3. The chain couples TRBV19 to TRBJ1-5; TRBD1 is a possible D gene (6 bases). V lost 4 bases, J lost 3 bases, and 10 bases lay in between. Germline V gives CDR1 LNHDA, CDR2 SQIVND (reference sequence). CDR3 size: 14 residues. The CDR3 loop is CASSTDRNNQPQHF. The DNA for the CDR3 is TGTGCCAGTAGTACCGACAGGAACAATCAGCCCCAGCATTTT.

The chain links TRBV10-3 to TRBJ2-5; TRBD1 matches 9 bases. The CDR3 is made up of 14 amino acids. The V gene's germline CDR1 is ENHRY and CDR2 SYGVKD. With 8 bases clipped from V and 4 bases from J, the junction kept 8 bases outside the gene matches. The CDR3 loop is CAIAGTGRGETQYF. For the CDR3, the DNA is TGTGCCATCGCAGGGACAGGGAGGGGAGAGACCCAGTACTTC.

The count of this clone is one. This chain joins TRBV25-1 and TRBJ1-3; D is unclear. The V gene's germline CDR1 is MGHDK and CDR2 SYGVNS. V shed 3 bases and J shed 0 bases, with 6 bases lying between them. The CDR3 consists of 14 residues. CDR3 in amino acids: CASSERSSGNTIYF. In nucleotides, the CDR3 is TGTGCCAGCAGTGAGCGGAGCTCTGGAAACACCATATATTTT.

The chain carries TRBV7-2 and TRBJ1-1, with D hard to call. The CDR3 loop spans 13 amino acids. The V gene's germline CDR1 is SGHTA and CDR2 FQGNSA. The germline V and J ends were trimmed by 2 bases and 5 bases, with 9 bases remaining between them. This CDR3 is CASSLRDATEAFF. CDR3 nucleotide sequence: TGTGCCAGCAGCTTACGGGATGCGACTGAAGCTTTCTTT. Supplemented by reference TRBV7-2 and TRBJ1-1, the full variable domain reads GAGVSQSPSNKVTEKGKDVELRCDPISGHTALYWYRQSLGQGLEFLIYFQGNSAPDKSGLPSDRFSAERTGGSVSTLTIQRTQQEDSAVYLCASSLRDATEAFFGQGTRLTVV.

The chain recombines TRBV9 with TRBJ1-2, with 8 bases aligning to TRBD1. CDR3 length equals 16 residues. Germline V CDR1 and CDR2: SGDLS, YYNGEE. Trimming took 3 bases from V and 7 from J; bases not matched to a gene: 14. This chain's CDR3 is CASSATVSTGGGGYTF. CDR3 nucleotides: TGTGCCAGCAGCGCCACCGTCTCAACAGGGGGAGGTGGCTACACCTTC.

The chain couples TRBV5-4 to TRBJ2-2; D is possibly TRBD1 (6 bases). This CDR3 is 15 amino acids long. The germline CDR1 and CDR2 sequences are SGHNT and YYREEE (reference sequence). The germline V and J ends were trimmed by 1 base and 3 bases, with 10 bases remaining between them. In nucleotides, the CDR3 is TGTGCCAGCAGCTTGACAGGGACCGACACCGGGGAGCTGTTTTTT. Translating gives CASSLTGTDTGELFF.

V usage is TRBV7-9 and J usage is TRBJ1-1, with D possibly matching TRBD1 (5 bases). The V end lost 0 bases, the J end lost 7 bases, and 9 bases lay between the germline ends. Germline values: CDR1 SEHNR, CDR2 FQNEAQ (reference sequence). This CDR3 region has 13 residues. The CDR3 DNA is TGTGCCAGCAGCTTAGCGATGGGGGGTGAAGCTTTCTTT. Amino acids: CASSLAMGGEAFF.

CDR3 bases: TGTGCCAGCACCCGACTGGTTACCGGGGAGCTGTTTTTT. Translating it yields CASTRLVTGELFF. The chain carries TRBV11-2 and TRBJ2-2, with D unresolved. Trimming took off 7 bases at V and 5 bases at J, with 11 bases between the two ends. CDR1 and CDR2 (germline): SGHAT, FQNNGV. CDR3 size: 13 residues.

This chain joins TRBV7-9 and TRBJ1-6, with a weak D call TRBD1 (5 bases). The germline gives CDR1 SEHNR, CDR2 FQNEAQ (reference sequence). V was pared by 5 bases and J by 5 bases, with 10 bases between. CDR3 length: 14 residues. CDR3 region: CASSTTVNNSPLHF. The CDR3 DNA reads as TGTGCCAGCAGCACGACAGTGAATAATTCACCCCTCCACTTT.

The CDR3 is CASTESAGGRYGYTF. In nucleotides, the CDR3 is TGTGCCAGTACCGAAAGTGCGGGGGGTCGCTATGGCTACACCTTC. J is TRBJ1-2 and V is TRBV19; possibly TRBD1 for D (5 bases). Germline V gene lookup returns CDR1 LNHDA and CDR2 SQIVND (reference sequence). The CDR3 consists of 15 residues. Deletions cut 7 bases from V and 4 bases from J, with 19 bases between.

The chain carries TRBV27 and TRBJ1-1; 9 nucleotides line up with TRBD1. Germline CDR1 reads MNHEY; CDR2 reads SMNVEV (reference sequence). Trimming removed 4 bases from V and 1 base from J; junction bases left unmatched: 4. The CDR3 covers 15 residues. CDR3 nucleotide sequence: TGTGCCAGCAGTTCACGGGGACAGGGGAACACTGAAGCTTTCTTT. Its translation is CASSSRGQGNTEAFF.

The chain combines TRBV25-1 with TRBJ1-2; weak D call: TRBD1 (6 bases). Germline V gene data show CDR1 as MGHDK and CDR2 as SYGVNS. The CDR3 is 17 residues long. The ends were cut back, 3 bases at V and 6 bases at J, with 23 bases in the middle. CDR3 coding DNA: TGTGCCAGCAGTGATACGGCCCGCACAGGGCCTGGGAATGGCTACACCTTC. Its translation: CASSDTARTGPGNGYTF.

This clone was seen a handful of times. The V gene is TRBV4-2, the J gene TRBJ2-7, with 8 bases identical to TRBD2. V shed 0 bases, J shed 6 bases, and the junction held 16 bases outside the gene matches. The CDR3 is made up of 18 amino acids. The V gene's germline CDR1 is LGHNA and CDR2 YNFKEQ. The CDR3 here is CASSQDTGVGLGRSEQYF. The CDR3 DNA follows: TGTGCCAGCAGCCAAGACACGGGTGTGGGACTAGGTCGGAGCGAGCAGTACTTC.

The genes are TRBV5-1 and TRBJ2-2; TRBD1 agrees at 12 bases. CDR1 is SGHRS, CDR2 YFSETQ, per germline. The junction had 5 bases not matched to a gene; V was cut back by 1 base and J by 7 bases. The CDR3 runs 16 residues. As DNA, the CDR3 is TGCGCCAGCAGCTTGATCGGGACAGGGGGCGGCGGGGAGCTGTTTTTT. It yields the protein CASSLIGTGGGGELFF.

The CDR3 loop is CASSFAGAKETQYF. The CDR3 DNA reads as TGCGCCAGCAGCTTCGCAGGGGCCAAAGAGACCCAGTACTTC. The chain recombines TRBV5-1 with TRBJ2-5, with TRBD1 as a possible D gene (6 bases). The CDR3 contains 14 residues. Germline values: CDR1 SGHRS, CDR2 YFSETQ. V lost 2 bases and J lost 3, with 11 bases in between.

The J gene is TRBJ1-1, the V gene TRBV18, with D perhaps matching TRBD1 (5 bases). Trimming took off 2 bases at V and 0 bases at J, with 10 bases between the two ends. This CDR3 contains 15 residues. Germline assignment: CDR1 KGHSH and CDR2 LQKENI. The DNA of the CDR3 is TGTGCCAGCTCACCATTGGCAGGGCTGAACACTGAAGCTTTCTTT. It codes for CASSPLAGLNTEAFF.

The CDR3 DNA reads TGTGCCAGCACACAGGCTAGGGGGACTGAAGCTTTCTTT. Its protein is CASTQARGTEAFF. The chain carries TRBV7-6 and TRBJ1-1, with a tentative D call TRBD1 (6 bases). The CDR3 extends over 13 amino acids. The V gene lost 7 bases and the J gene lost 5 bases, with 14 bases spanning the gap. The germline CDR1 and CDR2 sequences are SGHVS and FNYEAQ.

The chain joins TRBV27 to TRBJ2-7, with 8 bases matching TRBD1. V shed 5 bases and J 4 bases; nucleotides not matched to a gene: 4. The CDR3 loop spans 13 amino acids. Germline values: CDR1 MNHEY, CDR2 SMNVEV (reference sequence). The CDR3: CASSPRTGYEQYF. The DNA of the CDR3 is TGTGCCAGCAGTCCTCGGACAGGGTACGAGCAGTACTTC.